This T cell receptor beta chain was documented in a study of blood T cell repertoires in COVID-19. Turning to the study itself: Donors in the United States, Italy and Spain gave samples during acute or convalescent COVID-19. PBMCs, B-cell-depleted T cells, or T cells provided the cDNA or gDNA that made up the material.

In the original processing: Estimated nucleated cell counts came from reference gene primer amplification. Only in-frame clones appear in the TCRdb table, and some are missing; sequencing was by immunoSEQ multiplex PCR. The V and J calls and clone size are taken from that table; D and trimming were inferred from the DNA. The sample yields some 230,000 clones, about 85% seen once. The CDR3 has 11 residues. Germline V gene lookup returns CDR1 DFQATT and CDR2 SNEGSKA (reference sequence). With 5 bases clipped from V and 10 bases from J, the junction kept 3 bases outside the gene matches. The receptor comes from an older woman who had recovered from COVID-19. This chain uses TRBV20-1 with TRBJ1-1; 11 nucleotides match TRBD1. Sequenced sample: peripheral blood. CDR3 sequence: CSAPGQGAAFF. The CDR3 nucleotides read TGCAGTGCTCCCGGACAGGGGGCAGCTTTCTTT.